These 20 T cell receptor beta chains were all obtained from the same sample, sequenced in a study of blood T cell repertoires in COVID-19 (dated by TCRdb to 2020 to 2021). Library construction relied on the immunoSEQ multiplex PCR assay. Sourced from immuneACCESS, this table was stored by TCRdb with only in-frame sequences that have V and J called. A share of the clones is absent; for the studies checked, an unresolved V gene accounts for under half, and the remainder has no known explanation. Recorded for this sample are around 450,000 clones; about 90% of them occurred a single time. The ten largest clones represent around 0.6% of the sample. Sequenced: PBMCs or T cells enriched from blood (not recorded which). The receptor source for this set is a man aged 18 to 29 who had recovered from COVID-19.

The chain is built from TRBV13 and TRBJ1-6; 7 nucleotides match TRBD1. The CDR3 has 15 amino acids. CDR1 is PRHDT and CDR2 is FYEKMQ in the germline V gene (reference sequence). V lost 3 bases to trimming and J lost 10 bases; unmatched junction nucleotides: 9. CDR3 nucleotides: TGTGCCAGCAGCTTGCAGACAGGGAAAATATCACCCCTCCACTTT. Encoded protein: CASSLQTGKISPLHF.

The CDR3 DNA follows: TGTGCCAGCAGTCCCGGACAGGTTGACCAGCCCCAGCATTTT. Its translation: CASSPGQVDQPQHF. The chain carries TRBV27 and TRBJ1-5, with TRBD1 matching over 7 bases. The trim removed 5 bases at V and 7 bases at J, leaving 8 bases unmatched. Germline CDR1 MNHEY, CDR2 SMNVEV (reference sequence). CDR3 length: 14 residues.

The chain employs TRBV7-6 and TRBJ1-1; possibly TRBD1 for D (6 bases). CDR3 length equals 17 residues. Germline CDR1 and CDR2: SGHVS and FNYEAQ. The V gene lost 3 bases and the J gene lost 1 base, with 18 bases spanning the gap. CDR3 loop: CASSLGGAGQENTEAFF. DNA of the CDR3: TGTGCCAGCAGCTTGGGGGGGGCAGGGCAGGAGAACACTGAAGCTTTCTTT. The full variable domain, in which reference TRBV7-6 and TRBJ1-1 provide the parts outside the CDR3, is GAGVSQSPRYKVTKRGQDVALRCDPISGHVSLYWYRQALGQGPEFLTYFNYEAQQDKSGLPNDRFSAERPEGSISTLTIQRTEQRDSAMYRCASSLGGAGQENTEAFFGQGTRLTVV.

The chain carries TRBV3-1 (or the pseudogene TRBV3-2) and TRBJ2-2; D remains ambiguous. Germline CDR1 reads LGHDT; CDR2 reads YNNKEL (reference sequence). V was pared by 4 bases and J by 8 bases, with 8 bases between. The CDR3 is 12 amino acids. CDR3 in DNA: TGTGCCAGCAGCCGGAGCTTTGGGGAGCTGTTTTTT. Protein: CASSRSFGELFF.

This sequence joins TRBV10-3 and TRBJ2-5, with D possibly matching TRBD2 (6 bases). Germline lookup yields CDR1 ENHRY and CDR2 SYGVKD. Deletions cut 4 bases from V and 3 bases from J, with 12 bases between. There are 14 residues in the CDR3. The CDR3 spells CAISGGSGKETQYF. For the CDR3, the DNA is TGTGCCATCAGTGGAGGTAGCGGTAAAGAGACCCAGTACTTC.

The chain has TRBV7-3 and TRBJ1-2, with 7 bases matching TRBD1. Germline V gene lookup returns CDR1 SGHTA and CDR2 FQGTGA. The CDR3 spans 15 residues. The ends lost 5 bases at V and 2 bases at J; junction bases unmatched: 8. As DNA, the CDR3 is TGTGCCAGCAGCCCCGACAGGGTTCAGAACTATGGCTACACCTTC. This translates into CASSPDRVQNYGYTF.

The CDR3 protein is CASRNGPNSPLHF. The CDR3 DNA sequence: TGTGCCAGCCGTAATGGGCCTAATTCACCCCTCCACTTT. The rearrangement joins TRBV11-2 to TRBJ1-6; unclear D gene. This CDR3 has 13 residues. V dropped 8 bases and J dropped 6 bases, with 11 bases sitting between them. Germline loops: CDR1 SGHAT, CDR2 FQNNGV.

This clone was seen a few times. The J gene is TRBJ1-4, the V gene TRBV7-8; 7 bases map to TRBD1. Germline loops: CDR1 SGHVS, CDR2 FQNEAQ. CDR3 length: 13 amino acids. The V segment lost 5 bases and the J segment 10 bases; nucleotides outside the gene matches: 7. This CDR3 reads CASSPGTALKLFF. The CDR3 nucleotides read TGTGCCAGCAGCCCCGGGACAGCATTAAAACTGTTTTTT.

The CDR3 loop reads CASSYLGQGLYEQYF. CDR3 bases: TGTGCCAGCAGCTACCTCGGGCAGGGGCTTTACGAGCAGTACTTC. The rearrangement uses TRBV11-2 and TRBJ2-7; perhaps TRBD1 as D (6 bases). Germline CDR1 reads SGHAT; CDR2 reads FQNNGV. This CDR3 is built from 15 residues. The V end was cut by 4 bases, the J end by 4 bases, with 17 bases between.

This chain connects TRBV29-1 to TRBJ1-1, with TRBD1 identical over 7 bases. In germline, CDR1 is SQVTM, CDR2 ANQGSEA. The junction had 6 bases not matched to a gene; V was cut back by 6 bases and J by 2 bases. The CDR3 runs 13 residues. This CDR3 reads CSVGTELNTEAFF. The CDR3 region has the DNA TGCAGCGTGGGGACAGAGCTTAACACTGAAGCTTTCTTT.

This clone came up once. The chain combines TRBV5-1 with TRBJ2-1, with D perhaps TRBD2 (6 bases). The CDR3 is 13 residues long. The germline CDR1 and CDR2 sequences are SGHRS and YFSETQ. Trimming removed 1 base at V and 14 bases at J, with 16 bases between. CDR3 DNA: TGCGCCAGCAGCTTGTCTTTGACGGGGGAAAAGTTCTTC. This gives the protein CASSLSLTGEKFF.

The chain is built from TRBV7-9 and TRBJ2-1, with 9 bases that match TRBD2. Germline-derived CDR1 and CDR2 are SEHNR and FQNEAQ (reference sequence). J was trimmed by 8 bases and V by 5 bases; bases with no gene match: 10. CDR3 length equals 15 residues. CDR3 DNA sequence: TGTGCCAGCAGCCTCGCGGGGGGGCCAGGTCATGAGCAGTTCTTC. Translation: CASSLAGGPGHEQFF. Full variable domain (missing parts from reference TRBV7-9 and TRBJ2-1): DTGVSQNPRHKITKRGQNVTFRCDPISEHNRLYWYRQTLGQGPEFLTYFQNEAQLEKSRLLSDRFSAERPKGSFSTLEIQRTEQGDSAMYLCASSLAGGPGHEQFFGPGTRLTVL.

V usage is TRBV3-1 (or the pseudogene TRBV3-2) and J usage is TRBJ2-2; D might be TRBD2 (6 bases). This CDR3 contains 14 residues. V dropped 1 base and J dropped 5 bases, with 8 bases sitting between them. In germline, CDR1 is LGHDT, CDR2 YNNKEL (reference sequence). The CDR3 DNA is TGTGCCAGCAGCCAAGTCGGGAGTACCGGGGAGCTGTTTTTT. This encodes CASSQVGSTGELFF.

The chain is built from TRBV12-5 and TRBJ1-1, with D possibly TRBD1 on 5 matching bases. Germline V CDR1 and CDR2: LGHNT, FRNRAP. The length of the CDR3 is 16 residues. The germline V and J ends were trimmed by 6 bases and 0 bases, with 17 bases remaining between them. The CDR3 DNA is TGTGCTAGTGGGTCAACAGGTTATGGAGTGAACACTGAAGCTTTCTTT. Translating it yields CASGSTGYGVNTEAFF.

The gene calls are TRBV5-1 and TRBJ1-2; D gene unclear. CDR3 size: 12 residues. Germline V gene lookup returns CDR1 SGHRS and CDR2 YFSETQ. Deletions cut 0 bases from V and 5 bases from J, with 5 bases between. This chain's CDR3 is CASSLGGYGYTF. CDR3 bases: TGCGCCAGCAGCTTGGGCGGGTATGGCTACACCTTC.

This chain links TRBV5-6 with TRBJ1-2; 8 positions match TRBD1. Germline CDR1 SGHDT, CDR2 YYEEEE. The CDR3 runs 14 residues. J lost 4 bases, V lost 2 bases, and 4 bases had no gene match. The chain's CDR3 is CASSLGQGSYGYTF. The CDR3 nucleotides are TGTGCCAGCAGCTTAGGACAGGGAAGCTATGGCTACACCTTC.

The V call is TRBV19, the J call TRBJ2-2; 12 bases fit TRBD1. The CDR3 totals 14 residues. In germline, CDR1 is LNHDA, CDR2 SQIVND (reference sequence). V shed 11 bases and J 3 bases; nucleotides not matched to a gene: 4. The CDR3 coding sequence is TGTGCCGGCGGGACAGGGGGCCACACCGGGGAGCTGTTTTTT. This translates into CAGGTGGHTGELFF.

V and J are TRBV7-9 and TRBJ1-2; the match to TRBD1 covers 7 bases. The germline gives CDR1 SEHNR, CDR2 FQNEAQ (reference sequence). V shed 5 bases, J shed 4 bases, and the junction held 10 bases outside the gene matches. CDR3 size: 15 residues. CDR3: CASSLGTASPYGYTF. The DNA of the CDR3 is TGTGCCAGCAGCCTAGGGACAGCTTCCCCCTATGGCTACACCTTC.

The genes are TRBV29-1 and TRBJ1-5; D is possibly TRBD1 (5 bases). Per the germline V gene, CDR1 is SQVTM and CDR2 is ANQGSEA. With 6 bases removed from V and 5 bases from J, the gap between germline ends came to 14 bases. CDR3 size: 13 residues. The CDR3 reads CSVTGTHDQPQHF. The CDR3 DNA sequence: TGCAGCGTGACCGGGACTCACGATCAGCCCCAGCATTTT.

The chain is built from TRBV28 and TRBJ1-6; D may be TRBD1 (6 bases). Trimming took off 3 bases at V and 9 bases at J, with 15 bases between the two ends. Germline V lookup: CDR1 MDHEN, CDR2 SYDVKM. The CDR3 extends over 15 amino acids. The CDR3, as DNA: TGTGCCAGCAGTTTGGAGAGTTTAGGGGGTTCACCCCTCCACTTT. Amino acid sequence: CASSLESLGGSPLHF.